This T cell receptor beta chain was sequenced during a study of blood T cell repertoires in COVID-19. The overall study: Acute-phase and convalescent COVID-19 samples originated in the United States, Italy and Spain. PBMCs, B-cell-depleted T cells, or T cells were the source of the cDNA or gDNA that made up the material.

In the original workflow: Researchers report that nucleated cell counts were estimated from reference gene primer amplification. Clones were sequenced by immunoSEQ multiplex PCR, and TCRdb holds only the in-frame ones, with some missing. The V and J calls and clone size were taken over from that table, and D and trimming were inferred from the DNA. Altogether 150,000 to 200,000 clones are present, roughly four fifths being singletons, with the ten largest covering around 2.4%. CDR1 is SGHDN and CDR2 is FVKESK in the germline V gene. The CDR3 runs 18 residues. After removal of 3 bases from V and 3 bases from J, the junction contained 7 bases not matched to a gene.

The sequenced sample consisted of peripheral blood. This TCR was sampled from a human donor with acute or convalescent COVID-19. The donor label of this sample is uncertain. The chain links TRBV14 to TRBJ1-6; the match to TRBD1 covers 11 bases. As DNA, the CDR3 is TGTGCCAGCAGCCAGGCTCCGGGACAGGGGGTCTATAATTCACCCCTCCACTTT. The encoded protein is CASSQAPGQGVYNSPLHF.